The 2 T cell receptor beta chains given below trace back to one sample, sequenced in a study of cytomegalovirus exposure and HLA in healthy donors. PCR was performed using 60 Vbeta and 13 Jbeta primers. Some clones are missing from TCRdb's copy, which holds only in-frame ones; the method was immunoSEQ multiplex PCR. The sample has 95,000 to 100,000 clones, around four fifths seen once. Input material: PBMCs. The source is a female donor in good health and CMV-seropositive.

The V and J genes are TRBV5-1 and TRBJ2-6; D call uncertain. The germline CDR1 and CDR2 sequences are SGHRS and YFSETQ. CDR3 length equals 16 residues. The germline V and J ends were trimmed by 1 base and 0 bases, with 8 bases remaining between them. CDR3 nucleotide sequence: TGCGCCAGCAGCTTGTGGCAGAACTCTGGGGCCAACGTCCTGACTTTC. Its translation: CASSLWQNSGANVLTF. Variable domain in full (rest from reference TRBV5-1 and TRBJ2-6): KAGVTQTPRYLIKTRGQQVTLSCSPISGHRSVSWYQQTPGQGLQFLFEYFSETQRNKGNFPGRFSGRQFSNSRSEMNVSTLELGDSALYLCASSLWQNSGANVLTFGAGSRLTVL.

This clone has only one observation. This chain uses TRBV2 with TRBJ2-1; a possible D gene is TRBD2 (6 bases). The germline gives CDR1 SNHLY, CDR2 FYNNEI. Trimming took off 4 bases at V and 0 bases at J, with 10 bases between the two ends. This CDR3 is 15 amino acids long. CDR3: CASSGGEVSYNEQFF. The CDR3 DNA reads as TGTGCCAGCAGTGGCGGGGAGGTCTCCTACAATGAGCAGTTCTTC.